This T cell receptor (beta chain) was profiled in a study of blood T cell repertoires in COVID-19. Study context: Samples came from the United States, Italy and Spain, spanning acute and convalescent COVID-19. The cDNA or gDNA used as material had been derived from T cells, B-cell-depleted T cells, or PBMCs.

Per the authors' pipeline: Reference gene primers were amplified, and this amplification served to estimate nucleated cell counts. Sequencing used immunoSEQ multiplex PCR; TCRdb keeps in-frame clones, though not all of them. Clone size and V and J calls were adopted from that table, with D and trimming inferred from the DNA. The table records hundreds of thousands of clones, around nine tenths of them present only once. Trimming removed 4 bases from V and 12 bases from J; junction bases left unmatched: 22. The germline V gene has CDR1 SGHRS and CDR2 YFSETQ. The CDR3 extends over 19 amino acids. The chain links TRBV5-1 to TRBJ2-3; 14 nucleotides agree with TRBD2. The sequence was obtained from a man aged 65 to 85 with acute or convalescent COVID-19. The sample consisted of peripheral blood. The CDR3 here is CASSPVGTSGGLRRSHQYF. CDR3 DNA: TGCGCCAGCAGCCCGGTTGGGACTAGCGGGGGCTTAAGGAGGTCCCACCAGTATTTT.